This TCR beta chain was identified in a study of blood T cell repertoires in COVID-19. CDR3 length: 17 amino acids. Before being deemed recovered, Cohort 3 donors had two negative PCRs, clearance, or symptom resolution. Method: immunoSEQ multiplex PCR; TCRdb's copy keeps in-frame clones and lacks some. The sample includes under 200,000 clones, over 80% of them seen just once. The V and J genes are TRBV21-1 and TRBJ1-2; the table names TRBD1, a call not compared with the DNA. TRBV21-1 is annotated as a pseudogene. Sequenced material: PBMCs or T cells enriched from blood (not recorded which). The source is a woman in her 50s who had recovered from COVID-19. The CDR3 is CASSKPSRDRGRNGYTF. The CDR3, as DNA: TGTGCCAGCAGCAAACCTTCCCGGGACAGGGGGCGAAATGGCTACACCTTC.